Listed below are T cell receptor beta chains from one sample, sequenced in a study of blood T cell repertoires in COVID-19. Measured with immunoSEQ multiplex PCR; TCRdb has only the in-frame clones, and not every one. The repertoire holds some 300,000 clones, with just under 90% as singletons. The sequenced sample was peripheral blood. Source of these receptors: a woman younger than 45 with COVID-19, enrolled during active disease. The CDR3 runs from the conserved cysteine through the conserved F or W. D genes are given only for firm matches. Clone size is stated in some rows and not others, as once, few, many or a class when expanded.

DNA: TGTGCCAGCAGCCTTAATCTCGACAGGAATGGAAACACCATATATTTT
CDR3: CASSLNLDRNGNTIYF
D: -
length: 16
J: TRBJ1-3
V: TRBV5-5
size: -

DNA: TGTGCCAGCAGCAGTACAGGGGCATTGGGCTACGAGCAGTACTTC
CDR3: CASSSTGALGYEQYF
D: TRBD1
length: 15
J: TRBJ2-7
V: TRBV7-6
size: -

DNA: TGTGCCACCAGCAGACGACCGGGACAGGGATTGGATGAGCAGTTCTTC
CDR3: CATSRRPGQGLDEQFF
D: TRBD1
length: 16
J: TRBJ2-1
V: TRBV15
size: -

DNA: TGTGCCAGCTCGCCCGGACAGGGATCCACAGATACGCAGTATTTT
CDR3: CASSPGQGSTDTQYF
D: TRBD1
length: 15
J: TRBJ2-3
V: TRBV18
size: -

DNA: TGCGCCAGCAGCTTGGGCGGGGGGAACACCGGGGAGCTGTTTTTT
CDR3: CASSLGGGNTGELFF
D: TRBD2
length: 15
J: TRBJ2-2
V: TRBV5-1
size: -

DNA: TGTGCCAGCGGGGGACAGACCAATAATTCACCCCTCCACTTT
CDR3: CASGGQTNNSPLHF
D: TRBD1
length: 14
J: TRBJ1-6
V: TRBV2
size: once

DNA: TGCGCCAGCAGCTTGGGGGACAGTTCCTATGGCTACACCTTC
CDR3: CASSLGDSSYGYTF
D: TRBD1
length: 14
J: TRBJ1-2
V: TRBV5-1
size: -

DNA: TGTGCCAGCAGTTACTCAACCGTCGGTGAAGCTTTCTTT
CDR3: CASSYSTVGEAFF
D: -
length: 13
J: TRBJ1-1
V: TRBV6-5
size: -

DNA: TGTGCCAGCAGTGAACTGAGACAGAACGGCTACACCTTC
CDR3: CASSELRQNGYTF
D: -
length: 13
J: TRBJ1-2
V: TRBV6-1
size: -

DNA: TGTGCCTGGAGTGCGGGGACTGTAGGTGAGCAGTTCTTC
CDR3: CAWSAGTVGEQFF
D: -
length: 13
J: TRBJ2-1
V: TRBV30
size: -

DNA: TGTGCCAGCACCGAGATCGGGGGGTACACTGAAGCTTTCTTT
CDR3: CASTEIGGYTEAFF
D: -
length: 14
J: TRBJ1-1
V: TRBV27
size: -

DNA: TGTGCCAGTAGTTCGGGTCCTTCGGAGACCCAGTACTTC
CDR3: CASSSGPSETQYF
D: -
length: 13
J: TRBJ2-5
V: TRBV19
size: -

DNA: TGTGCCAGCAGTGAAATGGGGCCGGGAGGAGGCTACACCTTC
CDR3: CASSEMGPGGGYTF
D: -
length: 14
J: TRBJ1-2
V: TRBV6-1
size: once

DNA: TGCGCCAGCAGCCAAGTTGTTGACAACTACGAGCAGTACTTC
CDR3: CASSQVVDNYEQYF
D: -
length: 14
J: TRBJ2-7
V: TRBV4-1
size: -

DNA: TGTGCCAGCAGCCCGACAGGGAGGTACACTGAAGCTTTCTTT
CDR3: CASSPTGRYTEAFF
D: TRBD1
length: 14
J: TRBJ1-1
V: TRBV28
size: once

DNA: TGTGCCAGCAGTTTGATTGCGGGGGTAGGCGGGGAGCTGTTTTTT
CDR3: CASSLIAGVGGELFF
D: TRBD2
length: 15
J: TRBJ2-2
V: TRBV28
size: -

DNA: TGTGCCAGCAGCCAAGACAGGGGCTATGGCTACACCTTC
CDR3: CASSQDRGYGYTF
D: -
length: 13
J: TRBJ1-2
V: TRBV4-2
size: -

DNA: TGTGCCAGCTCACGGACAGGGGAGTACGGAAAACTGTTTTTT
CDR3: CASSRTGEYGKLFF
D: TRBD1
length: 14
J: TRBJ1-4
V: TRBV18
size: few

DNA: TGTGCCAGTAGTACCCGGGACAGGGGTTCCTACAATGAGCAGTTCTTC
CDR3: CASSTRDRGSYNEQFF
D: TRBD1
length: 16
J: TRBJ2-1
V: TRBV19
size: -

DNA: TGTGCCAGCAGTCGACAGGGGGCATTTACTGAAGCTTTCTTT
CDR3: CASSRQGAFTEAFF
D: TRBD1
length: 14
J: TRBJ1-1
V: TRBV6-5
size: once

DNA: TGTGCCAGCAGTCCGATTACAGGCGGGCGGGGAGGTGTAGATACGCAGTATTTT
CDR3: CASSPITGGRGGVDTQYF
D: -
length: 18
J: TRBJ2-3
V: TRBV6-2/TRBV6-3
size: -

DNA: TGTGCCAGCACTAACGACAGAATTAGCAATCAGCCCCAGCATTTT
CDR3: CASTNDRISNQPQHF
D: -
length: 15
J: TRBJ1-5
V: TRBV28
size: -

DNA: TGTGCCATCAGCAGGGGGGAAGGTCAGCCCCAGCATTTT
CDR3: CAISRGEGQPQHF
D: TRBD1
length: 13
J: TRBJ1-5
V: TRBV10-3
size: -

DNA: TGTGCCAGCCTCGGCAGGGCGGGACTAGCGGGGGAGACCGGGGAGCTGTTTTTT
CDR3: CASLGRAGLAGETGELFF
D: TRBD2
length: 18
J: TRBJ2-2
V: TRBV19
size: -

DNA: TGCGCCAGCAGCCAAGAAGGGGACTACGAGCAGTACTTC
CDR3: CASSQEGDYEQYF
D: -
length: 13
J: TRBJ2-7
V: TRBV4-1
size: -

DNA: TGTGCCAGCAGCCAAGTGAACAGAAGATTGCAAGAGACCCAGTACTTC
CDR3: CASSQVNRRLQETQYF
D: -
length: 16
J: TRBJ2-5
V: TRBV3-1/TRBV3-2
size: -

DNA: TGTGCCAGCAGTTACGCCGACAGAAAAGGGTACTATGGCTACACCTTC
CDR3: CASSYADRKGYYGYTF
D: -
length: 16
J: TRBJ1-2
V: TRBV6-5
size: once

DNA: TGTGCCTGCCCCAAGACCGGGGGATGGTTAGGCGAGCAGTACTTC
CDR3: CACPKTGGWLGEQYF
D: -
length: 15
J: TRBJ2-7
V: TRBV30
size: -

DNA: TGTGCCAGCAGTTTATCCCCCTCGTCGAATGAGCAGTTCTTC
CDR3: CASSLSPSSNEQFF
D: -
length: 14
J: TRBJ2-1
V: TRBV28
size: -

DNA: TGTGCCACCAGTGGGGACTACTACAATGAGCAGTTCTTC
CDR3: CATSGDYYNEQFF
D: TRBD2
length: 13
J: TRBJ2-1
V: TRBV24-1
size: -

DNA: TGTGCCAGCAGCCACAGGGAGGCTGGAAACACCATATATTTT
CDR3: CASSHREAGNTIYF
D: -
length: 14
J: TRBJ1-3
V: TRBV3-1/TRBV3-2
size: -